This TCR beta chain was sequenced for a study of T cell responses to AZD1222 COVID-19 vaccine. About the research overall: Samples with a second dose at about 4 or about 12 weeks were pooled together.

CDR1 is KGHSH and CDR2 is LQKENI in the germline V gene. J was trimmed by 1 base and V by 2 bases; bases with no gene match: 2. This CDR3 is built from 15 residues. The protocol was immunoSEQ multiplex PCR, while the TCRdb copy is restricted to in-frame clones and leaves out a portion. The repertoire holds some 140,000 clones, with approximately 90% as singletons. Concerning this clone: Its antigen is unidentified.

Whole-study results and caveats: The number of AZD1222 recipients seropositive at baseline was only five or six. Reportedly, nearly half of unique spike TCRs recognized epitopes outside B.1.351/B.1.1.7 mutations. Donors were largely white British and mainly female; clonal diversity was possibly underestimated.

The specimen was peripheral blood, collected on day 0 of AZD1222 vaccination. This rearrangement joins TRBV18 to TRBJ2-3, with 8 bases aligning to TRBD1. The sequence was obtained from an adult in good health. The CDR3 DNA reads as TGTGCCAGCTCACCATCGGACAGGGGCACAGATACGCAGTATTTT. It yields the protein CASSPSDRGTDTQYF. The complete variable domain, with remaining parts taken from reference TRBV18 and TRBJ2-3, reads NAGVMQNPRHLVRRRGQEARLRCSPMKGHSHVYWYRQLPEEGLKFMVYLQKENIIDESGMPKERFSAEFPKEGPSILRIQQVVRGDSAAYFCASSPSDRGTDTQYFGPGTRLTVL.